This T cell receptor beta chain is from a study of identical twins (dated by TCRdb to between 2015 and 2016). Regarding the research as a whole: TCR alpha and beta repertoires from monozygotic twins, unrelated adults of various ages and cord blood were deep-sequenced to test whether fetal clonotypes persist. Replicate twin experiments were performed at different times using different library preparation protocols to rule out contamination. What the authors observed across the whole study: Because the same donors could not be followed over many years, the conclusions depended on cross-sectional statistical analysis. In monozygotic twins, out-of-frame TCR alpha sharing was systematically underestimated by recombination models, although the models agreed with sharing between unrelated individuals. Abundant cord blood beta clonotypes carried fewer insertions; young adult naive repertoires showed a weaker similar trend, while memory repertoires showed none. Invariant T cells such as MAIT and iNKT could partly confound zero-insertion analyses, although diverse VJ usage argued against such confounding for most clonotypes. Compared with coincidental sharing between unrelated individuals, an excess of low generation-probability sequences was observed among out-of-frame TCR alpha sequences shared between twins. A weaker excess of twin sharing was found in beta out-of-frame sequences because the signal-to-noise ratio was lowered by fewer shared sequences.

This clonotype was counted between two and nine times. The clone's antigen remains unknown. There are no base qualities to consult, and no much larger clone falls within one base. All donors were healthy Caucasians. Three pairs of female monozygotic twins, all aged 18 to 29 years, were included in the twin cohort. Positive isolation kits from Invitrogen were used to isolate the CD4+ and CD8+ T cell populations. Libraries were made using 5' RACE. The instrument given in TCRdb is Illumina HiSeq 2000. A universal primer binding site was introduced by template switching, and a unique molecular identifier was present in the final cDNA, enabling accurate counting of TCR cDNA molecules. Specific primers in the conserved constant-segment region were used to synthesize first-strand cDNA for TCR alpha and beta chains. Each cDNA library was double barcoded, with a SMART-Mk sample barcode plus Illumina barcodes, to control for contamination. TruSeq adapter sequences, together with Illumina sample barcodes, were added in two successive PCR steps. The Illumina HiSeq platform was used with custom primers to sequence TCR alpha and beta cDNA libraries. Processing in the source paper ran as follows. Unique molecular identifiers were extracted from raw reads with MiGEC, and CDR3 positions were determined with MiXCR. Recombination models were inferred per individual with the repgenHMM and IGoR tools using an EM algorithm. Shared clonotypes were analyzed with the tcR package in R, and sharing was normalized by the product of cloneset sizes. Out-of-frame nonproductive sequences were analyzed to study raw recombination free of thymic and clonal selection effects. Using fastp trimming at Q25 and MiXCR clonotype assembly, TCRdb reanalyzed the public sequencing data and kept in-frame beta chains. For every CDR3 protein sequence, its rows merge into one entry that carries the most common genes and DNA. These V and J calls originate from TCRdb's pipeline instead of the authors' own analysis. The sample table records under 250,000 distinct CDR3 sequences; 7% to 8.5% of these occur just once. Of the sample, approximately 5.4% is held by the ten largest clones.

The CDR3 measures 15 amino acids from cysteine to phenylalanine. Solely the CDR3 DNA is kept, with 45 bases framed from the first base. Trimming accounts for 5 bases at V and 2 bases at J, while the number of junction bases matched to no gene is 7. CDR1 and CDR2, per the germline V gene (reference sequence), are SEHNR and FQNEAQ. The same specimen was also included in a second study, on yellow fever vaccine responses in identical twins. The second study's authors report: The T cell response to vaccination in identical twins was reported by the authors to appear partly convergent and partly personalized. The study precisely tracked vaccine-responding T cell clones in identical twins.

The chain joins TRBV7-9 to TRBJ2-5; 8 nucleotides in the junction match TRBD1. The material sequenced was CD8+ T cells sorted from blood. This receptor was identified in a woman aged 18-30 years in good health. The CDR3 region reads CASSMGRGQQETQYF. The bases read TGTGCCAGCAGCATGGGCAGGGGGCAACAAGAGACCCAGTACTTC.